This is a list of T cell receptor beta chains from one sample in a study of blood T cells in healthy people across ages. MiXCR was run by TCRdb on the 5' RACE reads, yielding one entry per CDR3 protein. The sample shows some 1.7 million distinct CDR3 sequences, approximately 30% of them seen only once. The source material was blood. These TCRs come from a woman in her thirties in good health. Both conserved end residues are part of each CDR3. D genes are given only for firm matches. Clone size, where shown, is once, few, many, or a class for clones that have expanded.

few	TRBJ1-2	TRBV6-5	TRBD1	TGTGCCAGCATCAGTGGGACAGCCCATGGCTACACCTTC	CASISGTAHGYTF
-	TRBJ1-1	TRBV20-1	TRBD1	TGCAGTGCTCGCCGACAGGGGGCGATTGGGGATGAAGCTTTCTTT	CSARRQGAIGDEAFF
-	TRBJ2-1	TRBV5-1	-	TGCGCCAGCAGCCCTCGGAGGAGCGGCAATGAGCAGTTCTTC	CASSPRRSGNEQFF
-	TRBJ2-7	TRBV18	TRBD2	TGTGCCAGCTCAGAGTGCGCGGGGGGCTCCTACGAGCAGTACTTC	CASSECAGGSYEQYF
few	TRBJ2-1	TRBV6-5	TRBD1	TGTGCCAGCAGTTACTTTGACAGGGGGGACGATGAGCAGTTCTTC	CASSYFDRGDDEQFF
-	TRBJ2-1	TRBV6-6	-	TGTGCCAGCAGCCCCCGGGTAGGGGGGGACAATGAGCAGTTCTTC	CASSPRVGGDNEQFF
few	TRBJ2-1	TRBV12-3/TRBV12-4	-	TGTGCCAGCAGTCCCCGAGGGGGACTTTCCCCGGGGTTCTTC	CASSPRGGLSPGFF
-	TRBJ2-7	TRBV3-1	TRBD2	TGTGCCAGCAGCCAAGGGGGATCGACTAGCGGGGGCTTTTTACGGCAGTACTTC	CASSQGGSTSGGFLRQYF
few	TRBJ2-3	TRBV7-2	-	TGTACCAGCAGCCCGGTCGGTAGCGGAAGCACAGATACGCAGTATTTT	CTSSPVGSGSTDTQYF
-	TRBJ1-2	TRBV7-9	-	TGTGCCGGCAGCTTGGGAGCAGAGATTTATGGCTACACCTTC	CAGSLGAEIYGYTF
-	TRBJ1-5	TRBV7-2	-	TGTGCCAGCAGCTTAGTAGGATCGACGGGCAATCAGCCCCAGCATTTT	CASSLVGSTGNQPQHF
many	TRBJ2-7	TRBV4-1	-	TGCGCCAGCAGCCAAGTATTAGGGCTAGGCTACGAGCAGTACTTC	CASSQVLGLGYEQYF
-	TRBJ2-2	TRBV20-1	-	TGCAATGCTAGTAAACAGGGCGGCGGGGAGCTGTTTTTT	CNASKQGGGELFF
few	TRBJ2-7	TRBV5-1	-	TGCGCCAGCAGCTTGGGTGGGGGATCGACCTACGAGCAGTACTTC	CASSLGGGSTYEQYF
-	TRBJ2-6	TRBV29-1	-	TGCAGCGCGCTCGGCGGCCGGGTTGGGGCCAACGTCCTGACTTTC	CSALGGRVGANVLTF
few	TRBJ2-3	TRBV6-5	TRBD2	TGTGCCAGCAGTTACAGCGCTAGCGGGAATCCAGATACGCAGTATTTT	CASSYSASGNPDTQYF
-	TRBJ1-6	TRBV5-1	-	TGCGCCAGCAGATCAGGCTCAAGCAGCGATAATTCACCCCTCCACTTT	CASRSGSSSDNSPLHF
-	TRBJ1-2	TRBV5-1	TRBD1	TGCGCCAGCAGCTCTGAGCCGGGACAGGGATATGGCTACACCTTC	CASSSEPGQGYGYTF
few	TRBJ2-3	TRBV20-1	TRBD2	TGCAGTGCTCCGAGTTTCGTGCGGGGGACAGATACGCAGTATTTT	CSAPSFVRGTDTQYF
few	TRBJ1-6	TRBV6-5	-	TGTGCCACGGGGAAGAGCTCCTATAATTCACCCCTCCACTTT	CATGKSSYNSPLHF
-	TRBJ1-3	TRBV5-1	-	TGCGCCAGCAGTGGCGGCCAGCCGGGAAACACCATATATTTT	CASSGGQPGNTIYF
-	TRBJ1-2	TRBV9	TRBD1	TGTGCCAGCAGCGTAGAGGGGACAGGGCGAAGGGGAGTGGACTATGGCTACACCTTC	CASSVEGTGRRGVDYGYTF
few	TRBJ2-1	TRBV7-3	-	TGTGCCAGCAGCTTACTTGGGGGCCTTTTGAATGAGCAGTTCTTC	CASSLLGGLLNEQFF
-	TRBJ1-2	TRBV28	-	TGTGCCAGCAGTTTAGATCAGAGAAGTAATGGCTACACCTTC	CASSLDQRSNGYTF
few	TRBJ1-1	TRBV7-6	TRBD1	TGTGCCAGCAGCTCACCGGGACAGCCCATGAACACTGAAGCTTTCTTT	CASSSPGQPMNTEAFF
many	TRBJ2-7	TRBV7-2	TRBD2	TGTGCCAGCAGCTTAGAAGGGACTAGCGGGATAAATGCCTACGAGCAGTACTTC	CASSLEGTSGINAYEQYF
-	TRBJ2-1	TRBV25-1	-	TGTGCCAGCAGTGCCCACGCCGGGTCTCTAGATGAGCAGTTCTTC	CASSAHAGSLDEQFF
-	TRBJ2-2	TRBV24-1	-	TGTGCCACCAGTCAGAGGCCCGGGGAGCTGTTTTTT	CATSQRPGELFF
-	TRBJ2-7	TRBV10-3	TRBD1	TGTGCCATCAGTTCGACAGGGAGCTCCTACGAGCAGTACTTC	CAISSTGSSYEQYF
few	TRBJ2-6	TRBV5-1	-	TGCGCCAGCAGCGACCCCGGGACGGGATACTCTGGGGCCAACGTCCTGACTTTC	CASSDPGTGYSGANVLTF
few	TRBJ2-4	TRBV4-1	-	TGCGCCAGCAGCCAAGGGGCGACCAGTCGAAACATTCAGTACTTC	CASSQGATSRNIQYF
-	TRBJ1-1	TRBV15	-	TGTGCCACCAGCAGCTGGGGGAACACTGAAGCTTTCTTT	CATSSWGNTEAFF
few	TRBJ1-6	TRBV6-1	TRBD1	TGTGCCAGCAGCCTGTATGGGACAGGGGTACGGTATAATTCACCCCTCCACTTT	CASSLYGTGVRYNSPLHF
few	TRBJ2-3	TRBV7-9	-	TGTGCCAGCAGCTTATTTCTAGGACCAGATACGCAGTATTTT	CASSLFLGPDTQYF
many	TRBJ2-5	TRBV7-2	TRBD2	TGCGCCAGCAGCTTGGGGGGGGTTCGGGAGACCCAGTACTTC	CASSLGGVRETQYF
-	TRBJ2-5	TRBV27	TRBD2	TGTGCCAGCAGTCCGGGTAGCGGGAGGCTGGAGTACTTC	CASSPGSGRLEYF
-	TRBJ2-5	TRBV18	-	TGTGCCAGCTCCCTCACCGGGACAAAGGAGACCCAGTACTTC	CASSLTGTKETQYF
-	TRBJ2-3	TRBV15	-	TGTGCCACCCGCCTCGGGGGGCCTAGCGTGAGCACAGATACGCAGTATTTT	CATRLGGPSVSTDTQYF
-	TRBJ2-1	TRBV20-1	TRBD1	TGCAGTGCTAGATCCTACGGGACAGGGGAAAACGAGCAGTTCTTC	CSARSYGTGENEQFF
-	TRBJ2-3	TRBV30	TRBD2	TGTGCCTGGAGCAGAGCGGGAGTAGGAGATACGCAGTATTTT	CAWSRAGVGDTQYF
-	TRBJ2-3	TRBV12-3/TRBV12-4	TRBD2	TGTGCCAGCAGTATTAGCGGGAGTGGGGATGCGCAGTATTTT	CASSISGSGDAQYF
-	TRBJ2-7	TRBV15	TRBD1	TGTGCCACCAGCCGCCGGGGACAGTCCTACGAGCAGTACTTC	CATSRRGQSYEQYF
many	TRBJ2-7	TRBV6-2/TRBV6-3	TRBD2	TGTGCCAGCAGCCGTCTTCGGACTAGCGGTTTTTACGAGCAGTACTTC	CASSRLRTSGFYEQYF
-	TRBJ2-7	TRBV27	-	TGTGCCGGCAGTGACAGCTTCTCCTACGAGCAGTACTTC	CAGSDSFSYEQYF
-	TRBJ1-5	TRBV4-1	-	TGCGCCAGCAGCCAAGGCCCGACAGGACCTAATCAGCCCCAGCATTTT	CASSQGPTGPNQPQHF
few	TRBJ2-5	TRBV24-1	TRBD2	TGTGCCGCCAGTGATGGACTAGCGGGGGGGCAAGAGACCCAGTACTTC	CAASDGLAGGQETQYF
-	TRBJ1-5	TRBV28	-	TGTGCCAGCAGGAATTTCGGTAATCAGCCCCAGCATTTT	CASRNFGNQPQHF
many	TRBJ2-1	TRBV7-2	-	TGTGCCAGCAGCTTAGAAGTGCGGAGTCAGCAGTTCTTC	CASSLEVRSQQFF
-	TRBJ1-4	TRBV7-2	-	TGTGCCAGCAGCTTCACAGGGACGAATGAAAAACTGTTTTTT	CASSFTGTNEKLFF
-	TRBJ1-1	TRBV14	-	TGTGCCAGCAGCCAAGATGCAATCCAAGCTTTCTTT	CASSQDAIQAFF
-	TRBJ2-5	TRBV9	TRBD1	TGTGCCAGCAGCGTAGGGACAGGGTTGTTCAATGAGCAGTACTTC	CASSVGTGLFNEQYF
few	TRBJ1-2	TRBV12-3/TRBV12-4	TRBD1	TGTGCCAGCAGTACAAGAGACAGGGGGGCTAACTATGGCTACACCTTC	CASSTRDRGANYGYTF
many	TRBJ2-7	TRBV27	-	TGTGCCAGCAGTACCATTCAAGCCTTGGCCTACGAGCAGTACTTC	CASSTIQALAYEQYF
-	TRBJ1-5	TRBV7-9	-	TGTGCCAGCAGCTCCCGCGGTGTTAATCAGCCCCAGCATTTT	CASSSRGVNQPQHF
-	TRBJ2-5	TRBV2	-	TGTGCCGGCAGTGATGGCGGGACGGAGATGGAGACCCAGTACTTC	CAGSDGGTEMETQYF
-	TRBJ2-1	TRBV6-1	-	TGTGCCAGCAGTGAAGCCAGGACGATAGGGCTCCGCGATGAGCAGTTCTTC	CASSEARTIGLRDEQFF
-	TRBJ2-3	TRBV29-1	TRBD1	TGCAGCGTTGGCCGTAGTGCAGGGGGCATTGCAGATACGCAGTATTTT	CSVGRSAGGIADTQYF
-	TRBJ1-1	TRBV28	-	TGTGCCAGCAGTCAAAACAGGGTGGGCACTGAAGCTTTCTTT	CASSQNRVGTEAFF